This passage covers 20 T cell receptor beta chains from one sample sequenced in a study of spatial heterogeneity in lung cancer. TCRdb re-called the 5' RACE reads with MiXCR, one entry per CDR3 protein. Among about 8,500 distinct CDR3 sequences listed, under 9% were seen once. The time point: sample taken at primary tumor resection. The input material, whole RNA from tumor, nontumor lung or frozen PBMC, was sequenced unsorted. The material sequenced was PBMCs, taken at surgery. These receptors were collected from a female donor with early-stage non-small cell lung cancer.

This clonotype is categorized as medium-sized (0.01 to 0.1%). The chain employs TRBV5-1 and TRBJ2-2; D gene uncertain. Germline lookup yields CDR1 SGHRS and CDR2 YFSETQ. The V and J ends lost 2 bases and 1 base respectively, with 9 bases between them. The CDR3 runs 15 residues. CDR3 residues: CASSLELLNTGELFF. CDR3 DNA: TGCGCCAGCAGCTTAGAGCTACTGAACACCGGGGAGCTGTTTTTT.

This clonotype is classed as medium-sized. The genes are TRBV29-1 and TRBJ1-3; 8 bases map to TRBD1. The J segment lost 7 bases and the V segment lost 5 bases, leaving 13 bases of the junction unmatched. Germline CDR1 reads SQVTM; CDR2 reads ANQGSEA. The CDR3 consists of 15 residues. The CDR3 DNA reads TGCAGCGTTACTGACCCAAACAGGGGGAAGAACACCATATATTTT. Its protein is CSVTDPNRGKNTIYF.

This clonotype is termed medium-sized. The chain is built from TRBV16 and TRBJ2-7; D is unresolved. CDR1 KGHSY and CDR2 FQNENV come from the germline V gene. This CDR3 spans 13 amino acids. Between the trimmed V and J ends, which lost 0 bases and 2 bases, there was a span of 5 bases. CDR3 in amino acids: CASSQSHTYEQYF. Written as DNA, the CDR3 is TGTGCCAGCAGCCAATCGCACACCTACGAGCAGTACTTC.

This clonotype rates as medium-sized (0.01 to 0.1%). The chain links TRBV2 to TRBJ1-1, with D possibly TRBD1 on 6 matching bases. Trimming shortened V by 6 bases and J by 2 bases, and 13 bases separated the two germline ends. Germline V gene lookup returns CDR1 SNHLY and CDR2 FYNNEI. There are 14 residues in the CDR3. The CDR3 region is CASSPQGGNTEAFF. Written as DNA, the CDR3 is TGTGCCAGCAGCCCACAGGGAGGAAACACTGAAGCTTTCTTT.

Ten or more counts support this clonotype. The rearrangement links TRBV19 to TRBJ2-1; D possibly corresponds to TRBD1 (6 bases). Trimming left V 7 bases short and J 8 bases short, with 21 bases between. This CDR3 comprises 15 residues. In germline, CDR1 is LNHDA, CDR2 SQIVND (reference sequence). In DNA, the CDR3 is TGTGCCAGTACCGGGCCCAGGGGATTCTTAGATGAGCAGTTCTTC. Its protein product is CASTGPRGFLDEQFF. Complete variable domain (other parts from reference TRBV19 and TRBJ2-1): DGGITQSPKYLFRKEGQNVTLSCEQNLNHDAMYWYRQDPGQGLRLIYYSQIVNDFQKGDIAEGYSVSREKKESFPLTVTSAQKNPTAFYLCASTGPRGFLDEQFFGPGTRLTVL.

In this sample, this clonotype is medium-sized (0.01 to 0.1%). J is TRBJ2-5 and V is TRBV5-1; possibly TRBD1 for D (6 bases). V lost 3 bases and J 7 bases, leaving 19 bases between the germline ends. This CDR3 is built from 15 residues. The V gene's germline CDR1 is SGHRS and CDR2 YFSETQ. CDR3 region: CASSSGQTGLGTQYF. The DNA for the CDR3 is TGCGCCAGCAGCTCCGGACAGACAGGTCTCGGGACCCAGTACTTC.

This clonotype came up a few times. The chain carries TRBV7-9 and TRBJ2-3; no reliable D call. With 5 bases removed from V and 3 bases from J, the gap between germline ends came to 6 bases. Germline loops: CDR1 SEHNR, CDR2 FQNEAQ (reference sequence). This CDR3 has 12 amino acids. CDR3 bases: TGTGCCAGCAGCCGTTATACAGATACGCAGTATTTT. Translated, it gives CASSRYTDTQYF.

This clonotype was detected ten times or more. The DNA for the CDR3 is TGCAGTGCTAGGCAGGATAGCAATCAGCCCCAGCATTTT. Amino acid sequence: CSARQDSNQPQHF. The chain links TRBV20-1 to TRBJ1-5; D uncertain. The CDR3 has 13 amino acids. The V and J ends lost 3 bases and 0 bases respectively, with 6 bases between them. The V gene's germline CDR1 is DFQATT and CDR2 SNEGSKA (reference sequence).

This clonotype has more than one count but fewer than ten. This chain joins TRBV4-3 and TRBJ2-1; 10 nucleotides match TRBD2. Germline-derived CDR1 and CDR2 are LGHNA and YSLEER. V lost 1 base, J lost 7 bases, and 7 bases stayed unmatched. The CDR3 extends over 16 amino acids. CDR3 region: CASSQGRTSGTNEQFF. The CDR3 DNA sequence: TGCGCCAGCAGCCAAGGAAGAACTAGCGGGACAAATGAGCAGTTCTTC.

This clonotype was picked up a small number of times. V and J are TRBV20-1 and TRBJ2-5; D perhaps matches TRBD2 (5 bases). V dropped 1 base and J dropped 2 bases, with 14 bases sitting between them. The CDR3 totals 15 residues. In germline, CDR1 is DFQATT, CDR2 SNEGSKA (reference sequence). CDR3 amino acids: CSARVHGSGQETQYF. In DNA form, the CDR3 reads TGCAGTGCTAGAGTCCACGGTTCGGGGCAAGAGACCCAGTACTTC.

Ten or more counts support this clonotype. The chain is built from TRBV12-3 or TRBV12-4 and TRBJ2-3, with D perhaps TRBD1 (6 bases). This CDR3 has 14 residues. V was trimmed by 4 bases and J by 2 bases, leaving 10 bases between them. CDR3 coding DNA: TGTGCCAGCAGTTCCGGACAGTCCACAGATACGCAGTATTTT. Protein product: CASSSGQSTDTQYF.

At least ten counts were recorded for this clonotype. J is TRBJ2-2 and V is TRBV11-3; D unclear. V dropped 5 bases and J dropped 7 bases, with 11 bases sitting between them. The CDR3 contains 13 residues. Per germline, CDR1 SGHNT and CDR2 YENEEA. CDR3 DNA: TGTGCCAGCAGCCGCGCCTCGGTCGGGGAGCTGTTTTTT. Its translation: CASSRASVGELFF. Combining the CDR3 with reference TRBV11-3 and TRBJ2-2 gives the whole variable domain EAGVVQSPRYKIIEKKQPVAFWCNPISGHNTLYWYLQNLGQGPELLIRYENEEAVDDSQLPKDRFSAERLKGVDSTLKIQPAELGDSAVYLCASSRASVGELFFGEGSRLTVL.

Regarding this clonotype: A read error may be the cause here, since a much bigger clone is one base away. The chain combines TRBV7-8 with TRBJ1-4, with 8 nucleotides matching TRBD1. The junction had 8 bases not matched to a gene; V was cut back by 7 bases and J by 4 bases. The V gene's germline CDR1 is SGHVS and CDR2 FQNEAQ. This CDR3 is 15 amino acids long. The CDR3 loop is CASTRDRIFNEKLFF. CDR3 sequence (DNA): TGTGCCAGCACCCGGGACAGGATATTTAATGAAAAACTGTTTTTT.

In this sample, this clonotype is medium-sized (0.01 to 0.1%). For the CDR3, the DNA is TGTGCCAGCAGCCGGGGGAACAGCGATGTCTATGGCTACACCTTC. It specifies CASSRGNSDVYGYTF. This chain connects TRBV3-1 to TRBJ1-2; perhaps TRBD1 as D (5 bases). Trimming pared 4 bases from V and 4 bases from J, leaving 16 bases between. This CDR3 is 15 amino acids long. CDR1 is LGHDT and CDR2 is YNNKEL in the germline V gene (reference sequence).

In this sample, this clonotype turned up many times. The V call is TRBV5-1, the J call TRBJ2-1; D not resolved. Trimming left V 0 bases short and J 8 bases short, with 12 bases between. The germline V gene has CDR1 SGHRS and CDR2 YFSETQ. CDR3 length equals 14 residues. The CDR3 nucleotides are TGCGCCAGCAGCTTGGAAGGGAATGGGGATGAGCAGTTCTTC. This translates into CASSLEGNGDEQFF.

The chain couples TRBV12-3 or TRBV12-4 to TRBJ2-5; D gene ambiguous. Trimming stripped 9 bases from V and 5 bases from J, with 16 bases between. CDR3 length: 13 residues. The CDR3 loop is CASLRGFGETQYF. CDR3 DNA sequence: TGTGCCAGTCTGAGAGGCTTCGGGGAGACCCAGTACTTC.

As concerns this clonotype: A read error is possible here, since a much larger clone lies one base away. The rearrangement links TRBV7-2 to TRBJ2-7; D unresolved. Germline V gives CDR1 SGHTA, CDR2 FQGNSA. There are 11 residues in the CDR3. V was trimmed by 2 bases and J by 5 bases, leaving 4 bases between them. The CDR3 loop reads CASSLTHEQYF. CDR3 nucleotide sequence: TGTGCCAGCAGCTTAACCCACGAGCAGTACTTC.

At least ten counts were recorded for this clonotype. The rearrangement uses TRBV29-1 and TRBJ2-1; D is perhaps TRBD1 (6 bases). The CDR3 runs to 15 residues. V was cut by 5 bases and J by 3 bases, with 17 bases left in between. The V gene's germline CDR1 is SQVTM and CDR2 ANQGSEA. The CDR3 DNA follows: TGCAGCGTTTATCGGGGTGGGGGCGTCTACAATGAGCAGTTCTTC. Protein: CSVYRGGGVYNEQFF.

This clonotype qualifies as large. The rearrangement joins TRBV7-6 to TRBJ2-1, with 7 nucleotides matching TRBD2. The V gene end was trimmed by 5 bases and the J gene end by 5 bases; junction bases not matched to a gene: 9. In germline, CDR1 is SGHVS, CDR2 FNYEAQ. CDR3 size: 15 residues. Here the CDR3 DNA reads TGTGCCAGCAGCACCAAACTAGCGTACGACAATGAGCAGTTCTTC. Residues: CASSTKLAYDNEQFF.

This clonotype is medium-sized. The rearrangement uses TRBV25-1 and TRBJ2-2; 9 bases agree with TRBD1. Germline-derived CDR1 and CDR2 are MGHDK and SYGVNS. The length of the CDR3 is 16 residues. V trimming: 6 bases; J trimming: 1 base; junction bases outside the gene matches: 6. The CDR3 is CASSPTTGGNTGELFF. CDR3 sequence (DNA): TGTGCCAGCAGCCCAACGACAGGGGGGAACACCGGGGAGCTGTTTTTT. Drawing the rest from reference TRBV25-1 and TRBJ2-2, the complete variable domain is EADIYQTPRYLVIGTGKKITLECSQTMGHDKMYWYQQDPGMELHLIHYSYGVNSTEKGDLSSESTVSRIRTEHFPLTLESARPSHTSQYLCASSPTTGGNTGELFFGEGSRLTVL.